This T cell receptor (beta chain) was captured in a study of beta chain features in type 1 diabetes. Study information: Across all samples, fewer than 120,000,000 sorted cells were examined.

Researchers reported sorting CD4+ naive, central memory, regulatory and stem cell-like memory cells via CD45RO/CCR7/CD25/CD127/CD95/CD27. The isolated RNA, all of it, was reverse transcribed, so expressed TCRB transcripts were what got sequenced. Clones were read by immunoSEQ multiplex PCR, and TCRdb kept only the in-frame ones, dropping some. The sample has under 500,000 clones; about 32% are singletons. V lost 6 bases and J lost 1; bases outside the gene matches: 6. Germline values: CDR1 SGHTA, CDR2 FQGNSA. The length of the CDR3 is 16 residues. Notes on this clone: Its antigen remains unidentified.

Study-wide results and limits: Shortening that was moderate but significant affected the TCRB CDR3s of Type 1 diabetes patients in all four CD4+ subsets. Cells with high TCR expression could be over-represented by cDNA sequencing.

The sample was naive CD4+ T cells from blood. The TCR comes from a man aged 18-30 years in good health. The chain couples TRBV7-2 to TRBJ2-2; 9 bases match TRBD2. The CDR3 bases are TGTGCCAGCAGGCCCACTAGCGGGCTGAACACCGGGGAGCTGTTTTTT. Residues: CASRPTSGLNTGELFF.